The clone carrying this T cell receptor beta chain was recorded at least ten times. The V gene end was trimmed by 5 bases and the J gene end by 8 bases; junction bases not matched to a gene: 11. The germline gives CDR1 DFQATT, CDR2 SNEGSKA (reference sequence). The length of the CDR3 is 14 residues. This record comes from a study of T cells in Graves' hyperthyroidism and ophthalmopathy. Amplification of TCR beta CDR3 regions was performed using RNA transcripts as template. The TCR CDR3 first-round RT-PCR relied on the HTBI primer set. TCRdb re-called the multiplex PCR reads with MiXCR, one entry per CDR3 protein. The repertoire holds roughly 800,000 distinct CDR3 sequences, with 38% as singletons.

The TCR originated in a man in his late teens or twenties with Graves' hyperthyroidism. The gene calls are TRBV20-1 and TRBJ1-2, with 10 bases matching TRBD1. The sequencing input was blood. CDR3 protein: CSADSGTGELGYTF. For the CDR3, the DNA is TGCAGTGCTGACTCCGGGACAGGGGAACTCGGCTACACCTTC.